Following are 9 T cell receptor beta chains from one sample sequenced in a study of blood T cell repertoires in COVID-19. Assay: immunoSEQ multiplex PCR; the TCRdb copy retains only in-frame clones and omits some. Of roughly 74,000 clones listed, 70% to 90% were seen once; the top ten hold approximately 35%. The sample comprised peripheral blood. The receptors come from a man aged 65-85 years with acute or convalescent COVID-19.

The CDR3, as DNA: TGTGCCAGCAGCCTACTAGCGGGAGGCAATGAGCAGTTCTTC. Translation: CASSLLAGGNEQFF. V usage is TRBV11-3 and J usage is TRBJ2-1; 12 nucleotides match TRBD2. Germline CDR1 reads SGHNT; CDR2 reads YENEEA. Losses at the gene ends were 5 bases for V and 6 bases for J; bases not matched to a gene: 2. The CDR3 consists of 14 residues.

This clone has only a few counts. CDR3 amino acids: CASSIDRAGPHTGELFF. The CDR3 DNA is TGTGCCAGTAGTATAGATCGGGCAGGGCCGCACACCGGGGAGCTGTTTTTT. The V gene is TRBV19, the J gene TRBJ2-2; D might be TRBD1 (5 bases). The CDR3 covers 17 residues. Trimming left V 0 bases short and J 3 bases short, with 14 bases between. CDR1 is LNHDA, CDR2 SQIVND, per germline (reference sequence).

This clone has a single count. The V gene is TRBV5-4, the J gene TRBJ2-7; 11 bases agree with TRBD2. In germline, CDR1 is SGHNT, CDR2 YYREEE (reference sequence). The CDR3 runs to 17 residues. The V and J ends lost 3 bases and 2 bases, in that order; junction bases with no gene match: 10. The CDR3 sequence: CASSSTLLAGGTYEQYF. The CDR3 DNA reads as TGTGCCAGCAGCTCGACCCTCCTAGCGGGAGGTACCTACGAGCAGTACTTC.

The chain recombines TRBV5-1 with TRBJ1-1; possible D gene TRBD1, 5 bases. CDR3 size: 13 residues. V was trimmed by 10 bases and J by 1 base, leaving 14 bases between them. Germline V lookup: CDR1 SGHRS, CDR2 YFSETQ. CDR3 DNA sequence: TGCGCCTCACGCTCGGGGGGGAACACTGAAGCTTTCTTT. Encoded protein: CASRSGGNTEAFF.

The rearrangement uses TRBV4-3 and TRBJ2-1; a weak D match, TRBD2 (7 bases). The germline V gene has CDR1 LGHNA and CDR2 YSLEER. The CDR3 spans 14 residues. The V and J ends lost 2 bases and 8 bases respectively, with 13 bases between them. Here the CDR3 reads CASSQSGGPDEQFF. In nucleotides, the CDR3 is TGCGCCAGCAGCCAATCGGGGGGCCCGGATGAGCAGTTCTTC.

The chain employs TRBV4-2 and TRBJ2-2; 9 bases map to TRBD2. CDR1 is LGHNA and CDR2 is YNFKEQ in the germline V gene. With V trimmed by 5 bases and J by 5 bases, 9 bases remained unmatched. The CDR3 has 16 amino acids. The CDR3 DNA reads as TGTGCCAGCAGCTTTAATAGCGGGAGAGGGACCGGGGAGCTGTTTTTT. This encodes CASSFNSGRGTGELFF.

The chain carries TRBV11-2 and TRBJ2-1; a possible D gene is TRBD2 (5 bases). The CDR3 is made up of 14 amino acids. The ends were cut back, 4 bases at V and 10 bases at J, with 17 bases in the middle. Germline V gene lookup returns CDR1 SGHAT and CDR2 FQNNGV. CDR3 amino acids: CASSSLGVLAEQFF. For the CDR3, the DNA is TGTGCCAGCAGCTCCCTAGGAGTTCTAGCCGAGCAGTTCTTC. The full variable domain, in which reference TRBV11-2 and TRBJ2-1 provide the parts outside the CDR3, is EAGVAQSPRYKIIEKRQSVAFWCNPISGHATLYWYQQILGQGPKLLIQFQNNGVVDDSQLPKDRFSAERLKGVDSTLKIQPAKLEDSAVYLCASSSLGVLAEQFFGPGTRLTVL.

Regarding this clone: An end of the junction does not agree with germline; a read error may underlie this. The V gene is TRBV28, the J gene TRBJ2-5; 10 nucleotides agree with TRBD2. Looked up from germline, CDR1 is MDHEN and CDR2 is SYDVKM. The CDR3 extends over 11 amino acids. The CDR3 DNA is TGTGCCAGCACCGGGGGACTAGCGCAGCACTTC. The encoded protein is CASTGGLAQHF.

The chain couples TRBV3-1 (or the pseudogene TRBV3-2) to TRBJ2-5; the match to TRBD2 covers 11 bases. There are 16 residues in the CDR3. Germline assignment: CDR1 LGHDT and CDR2 YNNKEL (reference sequence). The junction had 6 bases not matched to a gene; V was cut back by 4 bases and J by 2 bases. DNA of the CDR3: TGTGCCAGCAGCCGTCCTCGACTAGCGGGACAAGAGACCCAGTACTTC. It yields the protein CASSRPRLAGQETQYF.